A single sample is the source of the 9 T cell receptor beta chains below, sequenced in a study of cytomegalovirus exposure and HLA in healthy donors. In the PCR, 60 Vbeta and 13 Jbeta primers were used. Sequencing was performed with immunoSEQ multiplex PCR; in TCRdb, only in-frame clones are kept and a portion is missing. Among 100,000 to 150,000 clones listed, roughly 83% were seen once. The specimen was PBMCs. All receptors derive from a man between 40 and 49 years old in good health and CMV-seronegative.

The chain is built from TRBV9 and TRBJ2-2, with a possible D match to TRBD1 (7 bases). The CDR3 is 15 amino acids. Germline CDR1 and CDR2: SGDLS and YYNGEE. Between the trimmed V and J ends, which lost 0 bases and 5 bases, there was a span of 11 bases. The CDR3 reads CASSVAPGGTGELFF. For the CDR3, the DNA is TGTGCCAGCAGCGTAGCTCCAGGGGGGACCGGGGAGCTGTTTTTT.

This clone was recorded only once. This chain connects TRBV7-9 to TRBJ1-6; D is perhaps TRBD1 (5 bases). This CDR3 contains 15 residues. V lost 5 bases and J lost 6, with 14 bases in between. Germline V CDR1 and CDR2: SEHNR, FQNEAQ (reference sequence). CDR3 sequence (DNA): TGTGCCAGCAGCCTCGCGTGGGGCCCTAATTCACCCCTCCACTTT. Encoded protein: CASSLAWGPNSPLHF.

This chain links TRBV5-1 with TRBJ2-7, with 7 bases matching TRBD1. The CDR3 contains 14 residues. Germline-derived CDR1 and CDR2 are SGHRS and YFSETQ. V lost 4 bases to trimming and J lost 2 bases; unmatched junction nucleotides: 6. In DNA form, the CDR3 reads TGCGCCAGCAGCGTCGGACAGGCGGCCTACGAGCAGTACTTC. This gives the protein CASSVGQAAYEQYF.

Concerning this clone itself: The identical CDR3 is also encoded by other nucleotide sequences in the sample. This chain connects TRBV4-3 to TRBJ2-5; maybe TRBD2 (7 bases). V was trimmed by 0 bases and J by 1 base, leaving 12 bases between them. The CDR3 contains 16 residues. The germline CDR1 and CDR2 sequences are LGHNA and YSLEER. Here the CDR3 reads CASSQDTGGGQETQYF. DNA of the CDR3: TGCGCCAGCAGCCAAGATACGGGGGGCGGCCAAGAGACCCAGTACTTC.

The count of this clone is one. The chain uses TRBV10-3 and TRBJ1-4, with D hard to call. With 0 bases removed from V and 7 bases from J, the gap between germline ends came to 9 bases. The germline V gene has CDR1 ENHRY and CDR2 SYGVKD. This CDR3 comprises 14 residues. The chain's CDR3 is CAISESGRVEKLFF. CDR3 DNA: TGTGCCATCAGTGAGTCGGGGAGGGTTGAAAAACTGTTTTTT.

This clone was detected only once. The chain has TRBV20-1 and TRBJ2-7; no reliable D call. Deletions cut 5 bases from V and 5 bases from J, with 7 bases between. Germline CDR1 DFQATT, CDR2 SNEGSKA (reference sequence). This CDR3 comprises 10 residues. Here the CDR3 reads CSAYLHEQYF. The CDR3 DNA reads as TGCAGTGCTTACCTACACGAGCAGTACTTC.

This rearrangement joins TRBV10-3 to TRBJ2-1, with TRBD1 matching over 8 bases. CDR1 is ENHRY, CDR2 SYGVKD, per germline. The CDR3 totals 14 residues. V dropped 6 bases and J dropped 2; count of bases not matched to a gene: 3. DNA of the CDR3: TGTGCCATCAGGCCGACAGGGGCCTACAATGAGCAGTTCTTC. Its protein product is CAIRPTGAYNEQFF.

The J gene is TRBJ2-3, the V gene TRBV27; D is possibly TRBD1 (6 bases). Looked up from germline, CDR1 is MNHEY and CDR2 is SMNVEV (reference sequence). The V gene lost 5 bases and the J gene lost 1 base, with 10 bases spanning the gap. This CDR3 comprises 14 residues. The CDR3 loop is CASSLWTGTDTQYF. CDR3 in DNA: TGTGCCAGCAGTCTGTGGACAGGCACAGATACGCAGTATTTT.

V usage is TRBV9 and J usage is TRBJ2-5, with D possibly matching TRBD1 (6 bases). Between the trimmed V and J ends, which lost 4 bases and 2 bases, there was a span of 12 bases. CDR1 is SGDLS, CDR2 YYNGEE, per germline. CDR3 length: 14 amino acids. CDR3 bases: TGTGCCAGCAGCCCCCGGACAGTACAAGAGACCCAGTACTTC. This translates into CASSPRTVQETQYF.